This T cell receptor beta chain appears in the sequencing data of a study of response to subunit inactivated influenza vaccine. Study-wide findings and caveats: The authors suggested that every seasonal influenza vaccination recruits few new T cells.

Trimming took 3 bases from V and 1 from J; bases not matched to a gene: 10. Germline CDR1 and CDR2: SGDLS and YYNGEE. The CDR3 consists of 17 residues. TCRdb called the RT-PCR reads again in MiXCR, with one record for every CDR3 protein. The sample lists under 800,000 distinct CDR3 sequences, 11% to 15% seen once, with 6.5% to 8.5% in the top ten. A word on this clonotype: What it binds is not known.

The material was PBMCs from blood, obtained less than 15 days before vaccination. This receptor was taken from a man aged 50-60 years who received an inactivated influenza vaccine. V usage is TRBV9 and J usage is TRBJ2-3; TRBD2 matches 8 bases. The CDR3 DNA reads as TGTGCCAGCAGCGCCCTCTGGACAGCGGGGGGCACAGATACGCAGTATTTT. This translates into CASSALWTAGGTDTQYF.